One sample yielded the 27 T cell receptor beta chains listed below, sequenced in a study of blood T cell repertoires in COVID-19. Repertoires were generated with immunoSEQ multiplex PCR, while TCRdb's copy carries only in-frame clones and drops some. This table has about 65,000 clones, under 95% appearing once. Sequencing used peripheral blood. Receptor source: a man in his sixties with acute or convalescent COVID-19.

The chain uses TRBV12-3 or TRBV12-4 and TRBJ1-2; possibly TRBD1 for D (5 bases). The CDR3 is 13 amino acids. V was shortened by 4 bases and J by 2 bases, with 8 bases between the two germline ends. Here the CDR3 reads CASSSQENYGYTF. CDR3 DNA: TGTGCCAGCAGTTCACAGGAGAACTATGGCTACACCTTC.

The CDR3 DNA reads TGTGCCAGCAGCTTAGAAGACAGGGCCAACACCGGGGAGCTGTTTTTT. It codes for CASSLEDRANTGELFF. The chain links TRBV11-3 to TRBJ2-2, with TRBD1 matching over 7 bases. CDR3 length equals 16 residues. J gave up 2 bases and V 0 bases, and 3 bases lay outside the gene matches. The germline V gene encodes CDR1 SGHNT and CDR2 YENEEA.

This sequence joins TRBV24-1 and TRBJ2-1, with a possible D match to TRBD2 (5 bases). The V gene's germline CDR1 is KGHDR and CDR2 SFDVKD. V dropped 1 base and J dropped 6 bases, with 12 bases sitting between them. This CDR3 has 15 residues. CDR3 DNA: TGTGCCACCAGTGATTTCGTGAGGGCAGGCAATGAGCAGTTCTTC. Its translation is CATSDFVRAGNEQFF.

The rearrangement links TRBV3-1 (or the pseudogene TRBV3-2) to TRBJ2-7, with 12 bases matching TRBD2. The length of the CDR3 is 16 residues. Germline trimming cut 4 bases from V and 3 bases from J; bases unmatched to any gene: 7. Germline V gene sequence: CDR1 LGHDT, CDR2 YNNKEL (reference sequence). The CDR3 reads CASSPGTSGWYYEQYF. CDR3 nucleotide sequence: TGTGCCAGCAGCCCCGGGACTAGCGGGTGGTACTACGAGCAGTACTTC.

The chain joins TRBV5-6 to TRBJ2-3; 7 bases map to TRBD1. The V gene end was trimmed by 4 bases and the J gene end by 5 bases; junction bases not matched to a gene: 13. Germline V CDR1 and CDR2: SGHDT, YYEEEE. The CDR3 consists of 16 residues. CDR3 nucleotides: TGTGCCAGCAGCCCAAGCCGGGACAGCAGACGAGATACGCAGTATTTT. It specifies CASSPSRDSRRDTQYF.

V gene TRBV13 combines with J gene TRBJ1-1, with D uncertain. Germline CDR1 PRHDT, CDR2 FYEKMQ (reference sequence). CDR3 length: 13 residues. Trimming removed 3 bases from V and 4 bases from J, with 9 bases in between. CDR3 nucleotide sequence: TGTGCCAGCAGCTTGGAACAGAGCACTGAAGCTTTCTTT. Translating gives CASSLEQSTEAFF. Together with reference TRBV13 and TRBJ1-1, the CDR3 gives the full variable domain: AAGVIQSPRHLIKEKRETATLKCYPIPRHDTVYWYQQGPGQDPQFLISFYEKMQSDKGSIPDRFSAQQFSDYHSELNMSSLELGDSALYFCASSLEQSTEAFFGQGTRLTVV.

This clone was detected once. The rearrangement joins TRBV3-1 (or the pseudogene TRBV3-2) to TRBJ2-1; perhaps TRBD2 as D (5 bases). Germline values: CDR1 LGHDT, CDR2 YNNKEL (reference sequence). This CDR3 has 14 residues. The ends were cut back, 4 bases at V and 2 bases at J, with 9 bases in the middle. The CDR3 DNA sequence: TGTGCCAGCAGCCTCTCCGGGACCTACAATGAGCAGTTCTTC. It codes for CASSLSGTYNEQFF.

The chain combines TRBV3-1 (or the pseudogene TRBV3-2) with TRBJ1-4; D gene unclear. The CDR3 is 14 amino acids. Trimming removed 4 bases from V and 6 bases from J, with 12 bases in between. Germline V gene data show CDR1 as LGHDT and CDR2 as YNNKEL (reference sequence). CDR3 loop: CASSLRTVDEKLFF. Written as DNA, the CDR3 is TGTGCCAGCAGCCTCCGTACAGTCGATGAAAAACTGTTTTTT.

This clone has a handful of counts. This sample also contains other DNA sequences that code for the same CDR3. V is TRBV19 and J is TRBJ1-6, with 9 positions matching TRBD1. Germline values: CDR1 LNHDA, CDR2 SQIVND (reference sequence). The ends lost 4 bases at V and 9 bases at J; junction bases unmatched: 7. CDR3 length: 15 residues. CDR3 DNA: TGTGCCAGTAGTAGGGGACAGGGAAGTGGTTCACCCCTCCACTTT. Its protein is CASSRGQGSGSPLHF.

The rearrangement links TRBV9 to TRBJ1-4, with 8 bases matching TRBD1. The V and J ends lost 3 bases and 8 bases, in that order; junction bases with no gene match: 12. The CDR3 runs 16 residues. The germline V gene has CDR1 SGDLS and CDR2 YYNGEE. CDR3 nucleotide sequence: TGTGCCAGCAGCGCTACCACAGGGGGGCTTCAGGAAAAACTGTTTTTT. It yields the protein CASSATTGGLQEKLFF.

This rearrangement joins TRBV6-4 to TRBJ2-1; D may be TRBD1 (8 bases). The germline V and J ends were trimmed by 4 bases and 0 bases, with 13 bases remaining between them. This CDR3 has 16 amino acids. Germline assignment: CDR1 MRHNA and CDR2 SNTAGT. The CDR3: CASSGNRGGSYNEQFF. CDR3 DNA sequence: TGTGCCAGCAGTGGGAACAGGGGGGGCTCCTACAATGAGCAGTTCTTC.

In this sample, this clone turned up once. V is TRBV19 and J is TRBJ1-5; D perhaps matches TRBD1 (5 bases). V was shortened by 5 bases and J by 5 bases, with 7 bases between the two germline ends. The germline gives CDR1 LNHDA, CDR2 SQIVND (reference sequence). CDR3 size: 12 residues. CDR3 nucleotide sequence: TGTGCCAGTAGTCCAGGGTATCAGCCCCAGCATTTT. Its translation is CASSPGYQPQHF.

The rearrangement joins TRBV3-1 (or the pseudogene TRBV3-2) to TRBJ2-3; 12 positions match TRBD2. Losses at the gene ends were 2 bases for V and 0 bases for J; bases not matched to a gene: 3. Per germline, CDR1 LGHDT and CDR2 YNNKEL (reference sequence). This CDR3 has 17 amino acids. CDR3 DNA: TGTGCCAGCAGCCAATTCCTAGCGGGGGGGAGCACAGATACGCAGTATTTT. It encodes CASSQFLAGGSTDTQYF.

The rearrangement uses TRBV7-2 and TRBJ1-6; 10 bases are a match to TRBD1. Unmatched junction bases numbered 3, after V lost 6 bases and J lost 10 bases. The CDR3 loop spans 13 amino acids. Germline-derived CDR1 and CDR2 are SGHTA and FQGNSA. The CDR3 here is CASRGQGNSPLHF. The CDR3 DNA follows: TGTGCCAGCAGGGGACAGGGGAACTCACCCCTCCACTTT.

The chain's CDR3 is CASSLSVWTLRNTEAFF. Here the CDR3 DNA reads TGTGCCAGCAGCTTGAGTGTTTGGACACTGAGGAACACTGAAGCTTTCTTT. The gene calls are TRBV5-4 and TRBJ1-1; D is possibly TRBD1 (5 bases). Germline CDR1 reads SGHNT; CDR2 reads YYREEE (reference sequence). Trimming took off 1 base at V and 1 base at J, with 17 bases between the two ends. This CDR3 contains 17 residues. Together with reference TRBV5-4 and TRBJ1-1, the CDR3 gives the full variable domain: ETGVTQSPTHLIKTRGQQVTLRCSSQSGHNTVSWYQQALGQGPQFIFQYYREEENGRGNFPPRFSGLQFPNYSSELNVNALELDDSALYLCASSLSVWTLRNTEAFFGQGTRLTVV.

This rearrangement joins TRBV18 to TRBJ2-1; D is uncertain. CDR3 length equals 12 residues. Per the germline V gene, CDR1 is KGHSH and CDR2 is LQKENI. Trimming left V 2 bases short and J 6 bases short, with 5 bases between. CDR3 bases: TGTGCCAGCTCACCAAACAGCAATGAGCAGTTCTTC. This gives the protein CASSPNSNEQFF.

This chain links TRBV4-1 with TRBJ2-1; 13 positions agree with TRBD2. Losses at the gene ends were 6 bases for V and 4 bases for J; bases not matched to a gene: 3. This CDR3 is 15 amino acids long. Germline CDR1 and CDR2: MGHRA and YSYEKL. The CDR3 sequence is CASSLTSGGYNEQFF. In DNA form, the CDR3 reads TGCGCCAGCAGTCTGACTAGCGGGGGGTACAATGAGCAGTTCTTC.

The chain uses TRBV5-4 and TRBJ1-6; 8 positions agree with TRBD1. Per germline, CDR1 SGHNT and CDR2 YYREEE (reference sequence). V lost 4 bases to trimming and J lost 7 bases; unmatched junction nucleotides: 7. The CDR3 is 15 amino acids. The CDR3 region is CASSPRTGSNSPLHF. The CDR3, as DNA: TGTGCCAGCAGCCCGAGGACAGGGAGCAATTCACCCCTCCACTTT.

The chain carries TRBV11-2 and TRBJ1-1, with D perhaps TRBD1 (5 bases). CDR3 length: 18 residues. CDR1 and CDR2 (germline): SGHAT, FQNNGV. The V and J ends lost 4 bases and 1 base respectively, with 22 bases between them. DNA for the CDR3: TGTGCCAGCAGCTCCAAAAGGGGAGGAGGGGCGGGGAACACTGAAGCTTTCTTT. It codes for CASSSKRGGGAGNTEAFF.

V is TRBV6-6 and J is TRBJ2-5; 9 bases align to TRBD2. Germline-derived CDR1 and CDR2 are MNHNY and SVGAGI (reference sequence). The CDR3 is made up of 20 amino acids. Losses at the gene ends were 6 bases for V and 0 bases for J; bases not matched to a gene: 20. The CDR3 DNA reads TGTGCCAGCAGCCGTCGTCCGGGGACTAGCATTGGGCGGTACCAAGAGACCCAGTACTTC. Translation: CASSRRPGTSIGRYQETQYF.

The chain employs TRBV6-6 and TRBJ1-6; 7 positions agree with TRBD1. Germline V gene sequence: CDR1 MNHNY, CDR2 SVGAGI (reference sequence). V lost 6 bases and J lost 9; bases outside the gene matches: 14. The CDR3 loop spans 16 amino acids. The CDR3, as DNA: TGTGCCAGCAGGCCCAGGACAGGTGATCCTAGTTCACCCCTCCACTTT. Amino acid sequence: CASRPRTGDPSSPLHF.

V is TRBV13 and J is TRBJ1-3; unclear D gene. This CDR3 region has 14 residues. CDR1 and CDR2 from the germline V gene are PRHDT and FYEKMQ (reference sequence). Trimming stripped 3 bases from V and 4 bases from J, with 10 bases between. The CDR3 DNA reads TGTGCCAGCAGCTTTGCATACAGCGGAAACACCATATATTTT. Encoded protein: CASSFAYSGNTIYF.

The rearrangement joins TRBV10-3 to TRBJ2-3; D possibly corresponds to TRBD2 (5 bases). The CDR3 runs to 13 residues. Trimming cost V 4 bases and J 6 bases, with 11 bases left between them. Looked up from germline, CDR1 is ENHRY and CDR2 is SYGVKD. CDR3 bases: TGTGCCATCAGTGGGGCATCGGGGGATACGCAGTATTTT. Its protein is CAISGASGDTQYF.

This chain links TRBV6-4 with TRBJ1-5, with 7 bases aligning to TRBD1. Looked up from germline, CDR1 is MRHNA and CDR2 is SNTAGT. The ends lost 4 bases at V and 6 bases at J; junction bases unmatched: 6. This CDR3 has 14 residues. CDR3 amino acids: CASSVEGGGQPQHF. DNA of the CDR3: TGTGCCAGCAGTGTGGAAGGGGGCGGTCAGCCCCAGCATTTT.

J is TRBJ1-2 and V is TRBV18; 9 bases are a match to TRBD1. The CDR3 is 16 residues long. V lost 2 bases to trimming and J lost 7 bases; unmatched junction nucleotides: 11. CDR1 is KGHSH, CDR2 LQKENI, per germline. This CDR3 reads CASSPGQGRVVGGYTF. The CDR3 nucleotides are TGTGCCAGCTCACCAGGACAGGGGAGGGTCGTTGGTGGCTACACCTTC.

This clone was recorded once. The rearrangement uses TRBV6-2 or TRBV6-3 and TRBJ1-3; D ambiguous. V lost 2 bases, J lost 8 bases, and 10 bases lay in between. The CDR3 length is 13 residues. Germline V gene data show CDR1 as MNHEY and CDR2 as SVGEGT. CDR3 DNA: TGTGCCAGCAGTTACCCCCCGGGGTACACCATATATTTT. Translating it yields CASSYPPGYTIYF.

The genes are TRBV10-3 and TRBJ1-4; D possibly corresponds to TRBD1 (6 bases). V was pared by 6 bases and J by 12 bases, with 20 bases between. In germline, CDR1 is ENHRY, CDR2 SYGVKD. CDR3 length: 14 amino acids. The CDR3 spells CAIRDSSHQGELFF. As DNA, the CDR3 is TGTGCCATCAGGGACAGCTCCCATCAAGGCGAACTGTTTTTT.